A single sample is the source of the 30 T cell receptor beta chains below, sequenced in a study of blood T cell repertoires in COVID-19. TCRdb keeps only in-frame clones here, not all; method: immunoSEQ multiplex PCR. Of around 310,000 clones in the sample, 89% are singletons; the top ten hold approximately 9.4%. Sample: PBMCs or T cells enriched from blood (not recorded which). The source is a woman aged 35 to 49 who had recovered from COVID-19.

The rearrangement joins TRBV3-1 (or the pseudogene TRBV3-2) to TRBJ2-7; possible D gene TRBD1, 5 bases. CDR1 is LGHDT and CDR2 is YNNKEL in the germline V gene (reference sequence). The V gene lost 1 base and the J gene lost 6 bases, with 7 bases spanning the gap. This CDR3 region has 12 residues. CDR3: CASSQGGAEQYF. CDR3 coding DNA: TGTGCCAGCAGCCAAGGGGGCGCCGAGCAGTACTTC.

This chain connects TRBV30 to TRBJ1-3, with D uncertain. V dropped 2 bases and J dropped 6 bases, with 5 bases sitting between them. Germline V gene lookup returns CDR1 GTSNPN and CDR2 SVGIG (reference sequence). The CDR3 loop spans 11 amino acids. CDR3 sequence reads: CAWSPENTIYF. In nucleotides, the CDR3 is TGTGCCTGGAGTCCAGAAAACACCATATATTTT.

The chain uses TRBV11-3 and TRBJ1-2, with 11 positions matching TRBD1. Germline assignment: CDR1 SGHNT and CDR2 YENEEA. The CDR3 loop spans 16 amino acids. V was clipped by 5 bases and J by 8 bases; unmatched bases: 13. CDR3 nucleotides: TGTGCCAGCAGCCGAGGGTTGGACAGGGGGCTCGGAGGCTACACCTTC. This translates into CASSRGLDRGLGGYTF.

The V call is TRBV10-1, the J call TRBJ2-2; 7 bases fit TRBD1. Looked up from germline, CDR1 is WNHNN and CDR2 is SYGVQD (reference sequence). The length of the CDR3 is 14 residues. With 11 bases clipped from V and 3 bases from J, the junction kept 9 bases outside the gene matches. The CDR3 DNA sequence: TGCGCCGGAGTACAGGGGCGGTACACCGGGGAGCTGTTTTTT. Its protein product is CAGVQGRYTGELFF.

The chain joins TRBV7-2 to TRBJ1-2; D perhaps matches TRBD1 (6 bases). CDR3 length: 15 amino acids. The germline CDR1 and CDR2 sequences are SGHTA and FQGNSA. The V gene lost 4 bases and the J gene lost 2 bases, with 14 bases spanning the gap. The CDR3 here is CASSSPRTANYGYTF. For the CDR3, the DNA is TGTGCCAGCAGCTCGCCCCGGACAGCCAACTATGGCTACACCTTC.

For this clone: The germline gene is not matched at one end of the junction; a read error may be the cause. J is TRBJ2-7 and V is TRBV5-6; D may match TRBD1 or TRBD2 (6 bases each). This CDR3 is 17 amino acids long. Per the germline V gene, CDR1 is SGHDT and CDR2 is YYEEEE. Here the CDR3 DNA reads TGTGCCAGCACCTTGGGGGGAATAGGGACACCGTCCTACGAGCAGTACTTC. Residues: CASTLGGIGTPSYEQYF.

The rearrangement uses TRBV5-4 and TRBJ2-1, with 11 bases identical to TRBD2. Trimming took 0 bases from V and 2 from J; bases not matched to a gene: 13. CDR3 length: 20 residues. Germline V lookup: CDR1 SGHNT, CDR2 YYREEE (reference sequence). CDR3: CASSLDHPMTSGKPYNEQFF. For the CDR3, the DNA is TGTGCCAGCAGCTTGGACCACCCGATGACTAGCGGGAAGCCCTACAATGAGCAGTTCTTC.

The gene calls are TRBV5-1 and TRBJ2-3; 11 bases line up with TRBD2. This CDR3 spans 15 amino acids. The V gene's germline CDR1 is SGHRS and CDR2 YFSETQ. V shed 7 bases, J shed 4 bases, and the junction held 8 bases outside the gene matches. The CDR3, as DNA: TGCGCCAGCTCAGCGACTAGCGGGGCGTCAGATACGCAGTATTTT. Residues: CASSATSGASDTQYF. Variable domain in full (rest from reference TRBV5-1 and TRBJ2-3): KAGVTQTPRYLIKTRGQQVTLSCSPISGHRSVSWYQQTPGQGLQFLFEYFSETQRNKGNFPGRFSGRQFSNSRSEMNVSTLELGDSALYLCASSATSGASDTQYFGPGTRLTVL.

CDR3 DNA sequence: TGTGCCAGCAACACCTTAGCGGGTCATCGAAACGAGCAGTACTTC. This sequence encodes CASNTLAGHRNEQYF. The V gene is TRBV5-6, the J gene TRBJ2-7; 7 nucleotides align to TRBD2. V gave up 6 bases and J gave up 5 bases; unmatched junction bases: 14. CDR3 length equals 15 residues. Looked up from germline, CDR1 is SGHDT and CDR2 is YYEEEE.

The chain links TRBV7-9 to TRBJ2-7; D is possibly TRBD1 (6 bases). Trimming removed 4 bases at V and 4 bases at J, with 14 bases between. The CDR3 has 14 amino acids. Germline loops: CDR1 SEHNR, CDR2 FQNEAQ (reference sequence). CDR3 sequence: CASSSPGHPYEQYF. CDR3 DNA: TGTGCCAGCAGCTCTCCGGGACACCCTTACGAGCAGTACTTC.

The chain is built from TRBV2 and TRBJ2-1; 9 bases align to TRBD2. This CDR3 region has 15 residues. CDR1 is SNHLY, CDR2 FYNNEI, per germline. V was clipped by 6 bases and J by 12 bases; unmatched bases: 15. CDR3 loop: CASRKGLAPAMGQFF. Here the CDR3 DNA reads TGTGCCAGCAGAAAGGGACTAGCCCCGGCGATGGGGCAGTTCTTC.

This chain joins TRBV11-3 and TRBJ1-2; D possibly corresponds to TRBD1 (6 bases). This CDR3 has 17 residues. V was trimmed by 1 base and J by 1 base, leaving 16 bases between them. Germline loops: CDR1 SGHNT, CDR2 YENEEA. CDR3 residues: CASSLGFSTGLNYGYTF. The CDR3, as DNA: TGTGCCAGCAGCTTAGGCTTCTCCACAGGGCTTAACTATGGCTACACCTTC.

The CDR3 DNA sequence: TGTGCCAGTAGCCTCCGGGACAGGGGATACTACGAGCAGTACTTC. Its protein is CASSLRDRGYYEQYF. The chain couples TRBV19 to TRBJ2-7, with 10 bases that match TRBD1. Germline V gives CDR1 LNHDA, CDR2 SQIVND (reference sequence). There are 15 residues in the CDR3. J lost 3 bases, V lost 6 bases, and 8 bases had no gene match.

The chain carries TRBV3-1 (or the pseudogene TRBV3-2) and TRBJ1-2; no firm D call. Germline loops: CDR1 LGHDT, CDR2 YNNKEL (reference sequence). This CDR3 spans 15 amino acids. Trimming shortened V by 1 base and J by 0 bases, and 9 bases separated the two germline ends. The CDR3 reads CASSQVPLSNYGYTF. Here the CDR3 DNA reads TGTGCCAGCAGCCAAGTTCCACTTTCTAACTATGGCTACACCTTC.

The V call is TRBV20-1, the J call TRBJ2-3; TRBD2 aligns across 9 bases. The CDR3 length is 15 residues. From germline, CDR1 is DFQATT and CDR2 SNEGSKA (reference sequence). The junction had 9 bases not matched to a gene; V was cut back by 5 bases and J by 3 bases. The CDR3 DNA sequence: TGCAGTGCTGGTGTTTCTAGCGGGAAGACAGATACGCAGTATTTT. Protein: CSAGVSSGKTDTQYF.

The genes are TRBV20-1 and TRBJ1-2; 8 bases fit TRBD1. The CDR3 spans 14 residues. Germline assignment: CDR1 DFQATT and CDR2 SNEGSKA (reference sequence). The ends lost 3 bases at V and 3 bases at J; junction bases unmatched: 6. CDR3 nucleotides: TGCAGTGCTAGTGCCGGGACAGGAGACTATGGCTACACCTTC. Its translation is CSASAGTGDYGYTF.

The chain combines TRBV9 with TRBJ2-2; D may be TRBD2 (6 bases). This CDR3 is built from 17 residues. Germline CDR1 is SGDLS and CDR2 is YYNGEE. V lost 4 bases to trimming and J lost 5 bases, with 21 bases between them. CDR3 bases: TGTGCCAGCAGCATCCCCGCCCTAGCGTCGCGTACCGGGGAGCTGTTTTTT. This sequence encodes CASSIPALASRTGELFF.

The V and J genes are TRBV7-9 and TRBJ1-2; perhaps TRBD1 as D (5 bases). V was trimmed by 0 bases and J by 5 bases, leaving 7 bases between them. The CDR3 is 13 amino acids. Germline CDR1 SEHNR, CDR2 FQNEAQ (reference sequence). CDR3 nucleotide sequence: TGTGCCAGCAGCTTAGCGGAGGGGTATGGCTACACCTTC. It encodes CASSLAEGYGYTF. Looking up the rest from reference TRBV7-9 and TRBJ1-2 gives the full variable domain: DTGVSQNPRHKITKRGQNVTFRCDPISEHNRLYWYRQTLGQGPEFLTYFQNEAQLEKSRLLSDRFSAERPKGSFSTLEIQRTEQGDSAMYLCASSLAEGYGYTFGSGTRLTVV.

This clone has only a few counts. The J gene is TRBJ1-5, the V gene TRBV3-1 (or the pseudogene TRBV3-2); D remains unclear. From germline, CDR1 is LGHDT and CDR2 YNNKEL (reference sequence). This CDR3 is built from 13 residues. Between the trimmed V and J ends, which lost 6 bases and 9 bases, there was a span of 15 bases. The CDR3 bases are TGTGCCAGCAGGGCGACTCTGGTGGGGCCCCAGCATTTT. This codes for CASRATLVGPQHF.

For this clone: This same CDR3 is encoded by further DNA sequences in the sample. This chain uses TRBV7-9 with TRBJ1-1; TRBD1 is a possible D gene (5 bases). CDR1 is SEHNR, CDR2 FQNEAQ, per germline (reference sequence). V lost 3 bases and J lost 1, with 9 bases in between. This CDR3 comprises 14 residues. CDR3 nucleotide sequence: TGTGCCAGCAGCTTGGGGGGTGGGAACACTGAAGCTTTCTTT. It codes for CASSLGGGNTEAFF.

The CDR3 reads CASSVATGNNEQFF. Written as DNA, the CDR3 is TGTGCCAGCAGCGTAGCTACAGGGAACAATGAGCAGTTCTTC. The genes are TRBV9 and TRBJ2-1, with TRBD1 as a possible D gene (6 bases). This CDR3 comprises 14 residues. Germline V gene data show CDR1 as SGDLS and CDR2 as YYNGEE. V shed 0 bases and J shed 5 bases, with 9 bases lying between them.

This rearrangement joins TRBV10-3 to TRBJ2-3, with D maybe TRBD1 (5 bases). Per germline, CDR1 ENHRY and CDR2 SYGVKD. V shed 2 bases and J shed 3 bases, with 24 bases lying between them. CDR3 length: 19 residues. The CDR3: CAISERRPGRVGATDTQYF. CDR3 coding DNA: TGTGCCATCAGTGAGCGACGCCCAGGACGAGTAGGGGCTACAGATACGCAGTATTTT.

The V and J genes are TRBV24-1 and TRBJ1-2, with unresolved D. Germline V gives CDR1 KGHDR, CDR2 SFDVKD. This CDR3 is built from 14 residues. The germline V and J ends were trimmed by 2 bases and 8 bases, with 14 bases remaining between them. The CDR3 loop is CATSDWGREEGYTF. CDR3 coding DNA: TGTGCCACCAGTGATTGGGGAAGGGAGGAGGGCTACACCTTC.

The genes are TRBV19 and TRBJ1-6, with D maybe TRBD1 (5 bases). Germline V gene data show CDR1 as LNHDA and CDR2 as SQIVND (reference sequence). CDR3 length: 15 residues. The germline V and J ends were trimmed by 1 base and 5 bases, with 9 bases remaining between them. CDR3 region: CASSIGQGDNSPLHF. For the CDR3, the DNA is TGTGCCAGTAGTATAGGTCAGGGTGATAATTCACCCCTCCACTTT.

V and J are TRBV27 and TRBJ1-5, with 8 bases fitting TRBD1. CDR3 length: 12 residues. Germline trimming cut 8 bases from V and 4 bases from J; bases unmatched to any gene: 1. The germline CDR1 and CDR2 sequences are MNHEY and SMNVEV (reference sequence). CDR3 loop: CASGDRNQPQHF. Written as DNA, the CDR3 is TGTGCCAGCGGGGACAGGAATCAGCCCCAGCATTTT.

V and J are TRBV18 and TRBJ2-1, with D perhaps TRBD1 (5 bases). V was clipped by 0 bases and J by 9 bases, with 9 bases between them. The CDR3 runs to 13 residues. Germline V gene lookup returns CDR1 KGHSH and CDR2 LQKENI. Here the CDR3 DNA reads TGTGCCAGCTCACCACCGAATCAGGGTGAGCAGTTCTTC. Amino acid sequence: CASSPPNQGEQFF.

This clone has a single count. This chain connects TRBV5-6 to TRBJ2-4; 7 nucleotides match TRBD2. This CDR3 region has 16 residues. V was clipped by 0 bases and J by 2 bases; unmatched bases: 5. Germline CDR1 and CDR2: SGHDT and YYEEEE. Here the CDR3 reads CASSLGAGDTKNIQYF. The CDR3, as DNA: TGTGCCAGCAGCTTGGGGGCGGGAGATACCAAAAACATTCAGTACTTC.

The chain couples TRBV24-1 to TRBJ2-2; 10 bases match TRBD2. Per the germline V gene, CDR1 is KGHDR and CDR2 is SFDVKD. Germline trimming cut 3 bases from V and 0 bases from J; bases unmatched to any gene: 3. The length of the CDR3 is 17 residues. CDR3 sequence reads: CATSDPGTSANTGELFF. In DNA form, the CDR3 reads TGTGCCACCAGTGATCCCGGGACTAGCGCGAACACCGGGGAGCTGTTTTTT.

This clone occurred a few times. V is TRBV30 and J is TRBJ1-4; 10 bases line up with TRBD1. This CDR3 is built from 14 residues. J gave up 7 bases and V 2 bases, and 4 bases lay outside the gene matches. Germline-derived CDR1 and CDR2 are GTSNPN and SVGIG (reference sequence). The chain's CDR3 is CAWSSGTGVEKLFF. The CDR3 nucleotides read TGTGCCTGGAGTTCCGGGACAGGGGTTGAAAAACTGTTTTTT.

This chain uses TRBV15 with TRBJ2-3; 9 bases are a match to TRBD2. The CDR3 is 14 amino acids. V shed 9 bases and J 6 bases; nucleotides not matched to a gene: 10. Germline loops: CDR1 LNHNV, CDR2 YYDKDF (reference sequence). In nucleotides, the CDR3 is TGTGCCACTTCCAGTAGCGGGAGTTGGGATACGCAGTATTTT. It yields the protein CATSSSGSWDTQYF.